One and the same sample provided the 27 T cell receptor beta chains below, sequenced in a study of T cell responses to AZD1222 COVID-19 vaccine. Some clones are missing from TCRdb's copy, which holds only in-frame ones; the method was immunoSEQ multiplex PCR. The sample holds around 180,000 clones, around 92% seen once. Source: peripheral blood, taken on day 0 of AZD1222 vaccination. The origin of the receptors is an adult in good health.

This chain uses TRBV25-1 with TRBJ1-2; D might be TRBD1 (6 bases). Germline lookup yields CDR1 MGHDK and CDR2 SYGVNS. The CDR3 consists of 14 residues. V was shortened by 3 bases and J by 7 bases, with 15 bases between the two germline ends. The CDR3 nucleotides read TGTGCCAGCAGTGATATAACAGGGTACAGTGGCTACACCTTC. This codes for CASSDITGYSGYTF.

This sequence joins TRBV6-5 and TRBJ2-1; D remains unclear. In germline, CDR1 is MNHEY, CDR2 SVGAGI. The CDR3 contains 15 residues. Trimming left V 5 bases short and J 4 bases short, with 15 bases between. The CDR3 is CASSRIARPYNEQFF. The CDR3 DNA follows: TGTGCCAGCAGTAGGATAGCCAGGCCGTACAATGAGCAGTTCTTC.

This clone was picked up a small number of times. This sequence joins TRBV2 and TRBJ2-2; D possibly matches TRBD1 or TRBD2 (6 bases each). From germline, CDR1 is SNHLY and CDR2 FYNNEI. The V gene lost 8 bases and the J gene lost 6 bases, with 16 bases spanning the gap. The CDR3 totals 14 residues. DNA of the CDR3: TGTGCCAGCGGGGGGCAGGCCGAACCCGGGGAGCTGTTTTTT. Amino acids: CASGGQAEPGELFF.

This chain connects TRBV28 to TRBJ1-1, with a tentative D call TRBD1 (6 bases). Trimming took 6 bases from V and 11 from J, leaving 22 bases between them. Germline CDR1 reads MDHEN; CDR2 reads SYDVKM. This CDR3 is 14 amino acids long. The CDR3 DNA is TGTGCCAGCAGCCCCCCTGGGGGGGCGCCGAAGGCTTTCTTT. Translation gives CASSPPGGAPKAFF.

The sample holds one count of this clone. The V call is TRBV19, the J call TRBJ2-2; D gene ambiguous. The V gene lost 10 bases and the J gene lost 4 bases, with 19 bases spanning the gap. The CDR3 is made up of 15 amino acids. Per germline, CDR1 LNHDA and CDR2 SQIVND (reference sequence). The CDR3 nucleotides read TGTGCCATAGCCGCGTTTGGTAGTGGCACCGGGGAGCTGTTTTTT. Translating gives CAIAAFGSGTGELFF.

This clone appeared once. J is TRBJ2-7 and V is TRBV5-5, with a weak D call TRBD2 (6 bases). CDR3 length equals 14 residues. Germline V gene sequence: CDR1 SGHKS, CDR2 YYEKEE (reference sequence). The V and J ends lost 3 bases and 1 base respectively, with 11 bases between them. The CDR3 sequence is CASSSRDLSYEQYV. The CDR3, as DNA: TGTGCCAGCAGCTCCCGGGACTTGTCCTACGAGCAGTACGTC.

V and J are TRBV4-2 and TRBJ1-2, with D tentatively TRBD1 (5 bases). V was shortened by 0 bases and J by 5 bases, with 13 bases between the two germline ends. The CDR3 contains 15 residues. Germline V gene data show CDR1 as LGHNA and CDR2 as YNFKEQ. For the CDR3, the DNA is TGTGCCAGCAGCCAAGATGAGGACAAGTATTATGGCTACACCTTC. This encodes CASSQDEDKYYGYTF.

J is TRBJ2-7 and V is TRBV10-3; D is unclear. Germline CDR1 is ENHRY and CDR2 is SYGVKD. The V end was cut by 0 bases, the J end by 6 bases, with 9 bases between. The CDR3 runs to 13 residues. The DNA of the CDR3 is TGTGCCATCAGTGAGTCAAATGGATCCGAGCAGTACGTC. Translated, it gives CAISESNGSEQYV.

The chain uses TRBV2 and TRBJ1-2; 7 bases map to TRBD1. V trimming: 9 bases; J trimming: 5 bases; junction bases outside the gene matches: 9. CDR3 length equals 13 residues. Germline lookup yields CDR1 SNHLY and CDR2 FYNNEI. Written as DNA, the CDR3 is TGTGCCAGTAGGCCGGGGACAGCATATGGCTACACCTTC. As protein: CASRPGTAYGYTF.

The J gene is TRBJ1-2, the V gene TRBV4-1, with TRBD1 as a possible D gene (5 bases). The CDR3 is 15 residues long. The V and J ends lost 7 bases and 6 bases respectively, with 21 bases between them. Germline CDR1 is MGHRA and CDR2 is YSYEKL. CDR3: CASTTMGLPSNGYTF. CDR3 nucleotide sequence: TGCGCCAGCACTACAATGGGACTCCCCAGCAATGGCTACACCTTC.

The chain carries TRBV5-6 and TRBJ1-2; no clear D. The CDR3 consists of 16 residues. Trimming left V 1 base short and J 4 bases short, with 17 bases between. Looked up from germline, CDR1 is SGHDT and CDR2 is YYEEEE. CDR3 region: CASSLTAGSAGYGYTF. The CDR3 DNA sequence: TGTGCCAGCAGCTTGACGGCAGGCAGCGCTGGCTATGGCTACACCTTC.

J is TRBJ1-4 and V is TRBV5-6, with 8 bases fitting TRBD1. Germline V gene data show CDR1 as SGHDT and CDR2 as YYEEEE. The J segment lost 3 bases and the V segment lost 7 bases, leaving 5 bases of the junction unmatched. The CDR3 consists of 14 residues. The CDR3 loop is CASGGTGANEKLFF. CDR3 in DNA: TGTGCCAGCGGGGGGACAGGTGCTAATGAAAAACTGTTTTTT.

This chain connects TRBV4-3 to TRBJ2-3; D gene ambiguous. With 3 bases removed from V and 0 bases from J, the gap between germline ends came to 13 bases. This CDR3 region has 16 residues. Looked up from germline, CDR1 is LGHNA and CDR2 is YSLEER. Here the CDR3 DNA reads TGCGCCAGCAGCCAGGCCCCGGGCCCTAGCACAGATACGCAGTATTTT. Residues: CASSQAPGPSTDTQYF.

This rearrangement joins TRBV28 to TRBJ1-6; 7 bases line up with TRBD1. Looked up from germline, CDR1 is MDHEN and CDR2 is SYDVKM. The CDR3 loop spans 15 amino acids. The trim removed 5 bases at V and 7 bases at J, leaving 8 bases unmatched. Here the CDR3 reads CASSSPGTANSPLHF. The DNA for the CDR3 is TGTGCCAGCAGTAGCCCCGGGACAGCCAATTCACCCCTCCACTTT.

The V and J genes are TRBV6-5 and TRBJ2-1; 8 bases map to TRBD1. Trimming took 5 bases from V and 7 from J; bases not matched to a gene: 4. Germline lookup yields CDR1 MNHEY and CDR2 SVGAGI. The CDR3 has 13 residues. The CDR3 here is CASSLYRGNEQFF. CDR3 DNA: TGTGCCAGCAGTCTCTACAGGGGGAATGAGCAGTTCTTC.

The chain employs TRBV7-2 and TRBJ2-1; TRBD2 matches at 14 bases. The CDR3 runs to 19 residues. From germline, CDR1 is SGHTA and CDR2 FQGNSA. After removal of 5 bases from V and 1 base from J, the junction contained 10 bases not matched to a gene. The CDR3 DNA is TGTGCCAGCAGCAAGACTAGCGGGAGGGCCACAGGGTCCTACAATGAGCAGTTCTTC. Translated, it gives CASSKTSGRATGSYNEQFF.

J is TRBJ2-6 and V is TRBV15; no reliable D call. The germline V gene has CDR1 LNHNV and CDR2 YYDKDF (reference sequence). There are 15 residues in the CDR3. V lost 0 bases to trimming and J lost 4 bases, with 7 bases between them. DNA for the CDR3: TGTGCCACCAGCAGAGACGGCTTAGGGGCCAACGTCCTGACTTTC. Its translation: CATSRDGLGANVLTF.

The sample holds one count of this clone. In DNA, the CDR3 is TGTGCCAGTAGTATTTCCGGCATGGACTATGGCTACACCTTC. This gives the protein CASSISGMDYGYTF. The chain carries TRBV19 and TRBJ1-2, with D unclear. The CDR3 has 14 residues. V gave up 3 bases and J gave up 3 bases, with 11 bases separating them. The germline CDR1 and CDR2 sequences are LNHDA and SQIVND (reference sequence).

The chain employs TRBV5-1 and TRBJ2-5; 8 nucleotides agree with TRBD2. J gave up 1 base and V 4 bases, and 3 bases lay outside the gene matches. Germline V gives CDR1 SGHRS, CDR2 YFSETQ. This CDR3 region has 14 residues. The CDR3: CASSPTSVQETQYF. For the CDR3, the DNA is TGCGCCAGCAGCCCGACTAGCGTCCAAGAGACCCAGTACTTC.

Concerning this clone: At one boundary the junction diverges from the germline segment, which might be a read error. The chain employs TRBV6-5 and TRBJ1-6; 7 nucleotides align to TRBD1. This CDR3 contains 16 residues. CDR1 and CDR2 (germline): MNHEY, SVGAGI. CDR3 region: CASSYLGGPGATGLVF. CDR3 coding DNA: TGTGCCAGCAGTTACCTCGGGGGTCCCGGTGCGACAGGGTTGGTTTTT.

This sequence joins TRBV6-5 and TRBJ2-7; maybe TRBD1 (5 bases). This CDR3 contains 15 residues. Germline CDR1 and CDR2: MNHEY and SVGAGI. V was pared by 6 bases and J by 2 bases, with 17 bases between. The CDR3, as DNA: TGTGCCAGCAGGTACAGGACGATGATTACCTACGAGCAGTACTTC. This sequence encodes CASRYRTMITYEQYF.

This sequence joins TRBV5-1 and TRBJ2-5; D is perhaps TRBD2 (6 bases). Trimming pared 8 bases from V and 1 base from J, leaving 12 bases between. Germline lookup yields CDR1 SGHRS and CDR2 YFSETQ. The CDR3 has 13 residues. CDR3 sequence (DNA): TGCGCCAGTACGGCGGGACCCCAAGAGACCCAGTACTTC. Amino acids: CASTAGPQETQYF.

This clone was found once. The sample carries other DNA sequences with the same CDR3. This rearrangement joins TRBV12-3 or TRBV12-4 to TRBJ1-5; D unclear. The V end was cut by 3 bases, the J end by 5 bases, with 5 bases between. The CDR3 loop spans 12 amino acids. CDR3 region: CASSFGDQPQHF. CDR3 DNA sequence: TGTGCCAGCAGTTTCGGGGATCAGCCCCAGCATTTT.

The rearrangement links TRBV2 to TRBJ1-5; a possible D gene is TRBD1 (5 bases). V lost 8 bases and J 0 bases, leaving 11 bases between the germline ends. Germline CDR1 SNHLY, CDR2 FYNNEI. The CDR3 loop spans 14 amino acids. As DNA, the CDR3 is TGTGCCAGCTGCGACAGACATAGCAATCAGCCCCAGCATTTT. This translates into CASCDRHSNQPQHF.

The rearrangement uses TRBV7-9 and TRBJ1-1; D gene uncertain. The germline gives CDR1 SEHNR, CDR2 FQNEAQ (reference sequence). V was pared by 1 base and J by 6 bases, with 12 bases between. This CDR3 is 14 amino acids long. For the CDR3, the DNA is TGTGCCAGCAGCTTAGACCTAAGGGAGGCTGAAGCTTTCTTT. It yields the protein CASSLDLREAEAFF. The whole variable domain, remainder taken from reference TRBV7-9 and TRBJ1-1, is DTGVSQNPRHKITKRGQNVTFRCDPISEHNRLYWYRQTLGQGPEFLTYFQNEAQLEKSRLLSDRFSAERPKGSFSTLEIQRTEQGDSAMYLCASSLDLREAEAFFGQGTRLTVV.

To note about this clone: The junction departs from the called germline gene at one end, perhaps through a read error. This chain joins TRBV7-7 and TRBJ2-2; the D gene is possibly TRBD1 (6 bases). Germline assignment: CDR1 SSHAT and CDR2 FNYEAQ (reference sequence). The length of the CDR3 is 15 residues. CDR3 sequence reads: CASSFGTPNTGELFF. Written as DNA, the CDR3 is TGTGCTAGCAGCTTCGGGACACCTAACACCGGGGAGCTGTTTTTT.

The CDR3 coding sequence is TGTGCCAGCACCCCAGGTGGGCGTACCTTCAATCAGCCCCAGCATTTT. This gives the protein CASTPGGRTFNQPQHF. The chain couples TRBV7-2 to TRBJ1-5; no clear D gene. CDR1 and CDR2 from the germline V gene are SGHTA and FQGNSA. Trimming took off 7 bases at V and 3 bases at J, with 19 bases between the two ends. This CDR3 is built from 16 residues.